One and the same sample provided the 6 T cell receptor beta chains below, sequenced in a study of response to subunit inactivated influenza vaccine (dated by TCRdb to between 2017 and 2018). The method behind the library was RT-PCR. TCRdb shows the sequencer as Illumina HiSeq 2500. TCRdb trimmed public reads at Q25 via fastp, called clones via MiXCR and kept in-frame beta chains. A single entry per CDR3 protein holds the most common genes and DNA from its merged rows. In this sample the table shows fewer than 550,000 distinct CDR3 sequences, around 25% of which occur a single time. Of the sample, 1.5% to 2% falls within the top ten clones. The material was CD4+ T cells sorted from PBMCs, obtained roughly 5 days after vaccination. These receptor sequences come from a man aged 45-60 years who received an inactivated influenza vaccine. Donor details come from another sample of the same person, matched by shared clones.

On this clonotype itself: Given the absence of the conserved phenylalanine or tryptophan at the CDR3 end, a read error is likely. The DNA is omitted, as the CDR3 cannot be located on it reliably, and the CDR3 follows TCRdb's listing. This chain joins TRBV20-1 and TRBJ1-1; TRBD1 was called by the table and not checked on the DNA. Germline loops: CDR1 DFQATT, CDR2 SNEGSKA (reference sequence). The length of the CDR3 is 12 amino acids, counting both ends. The CDR3 is CSARSSGRVGGV.

The rearrangement joins TRBV20-1 to TRBJ2-3; 12 nucleotides match TRBD2. Germline CDR1 and CDR2: DFQATT and SNEGSKA (reference sequence). This CDR3 contains 15 residues. Trimming removed 3 bases from V and 5 bases from J; junction bases left unmatched: 6. The CDR3 loop reads CSASVLAGGQDTQYF. As DNA, the CDR3 is TGCAGTGCTAGTGTCCTAGCGGGAGGGCAAGATACGCAGTATTTT.

The rearrangement joins TRBV12-3 or TRBV12-4 to TRBJ2-5; 9 nucleotides match TRBD1. After removal of 5 bases from V and 5 bases from J, the junction contained 6 bases not matched to a gene. This CDR3 has 14 amino acids. Written as DNA, the CDR3 is TGTGCCAGCAGTCCGGGGACAGGGCACGAGACCCAGTACTTC. Amino acids: CASSPGTGHETQYF.

This clonotype was counted a few times. V is TRBV18 and J is TRBJ2-7; D is perhaps TRBD2 (6 bases). Germline loops: CDR1 KGHSH, CDR2 LQKENI. Trimming pared 0 bases from V and 2 bases from J, leaving 8 bases between. There are 14 residues in the CDR3. CDR3 coding DNA: TGTGCCAGCTCACCACCGGGGGGACCCTACGAGCAGTACTTC. This translates into CASSPPGGPYEQYF.

This clonotype was recorded a few times. The chain recombines TRBV5-1 with TRBJ2-3; D may be TRBD2 (7 bases). The germline V gene has CDR1 SGHRS and CDR2 YFSETQ. The CDR3 sequence is 15 residues long. Trimming shortened V by 4 bases and J by 1 base, and 13 bases separated the two germline ends. CDR3 DNA sequence: TGCGCCAGCAGCCCAGAGGGGGGGCGCACAGATACGCAGTATTTT. Its protein product is CASSPEGGRTDTQYF.

The chain uses TRBV12-3 or TRBV12-4 and TRBJ1-3, with a weak D call TRBD1 (5 bases). V was cut by 8 bases and J by 4 bases, with 9 bases left in between. This CDR3 region has 12 residues. The chain's CDR3 is CASLQGGNTIYF. The CDR3 DNA sequence: TGTGCCAGCCTCCAGGGCGGAAACACCATATATTTT.